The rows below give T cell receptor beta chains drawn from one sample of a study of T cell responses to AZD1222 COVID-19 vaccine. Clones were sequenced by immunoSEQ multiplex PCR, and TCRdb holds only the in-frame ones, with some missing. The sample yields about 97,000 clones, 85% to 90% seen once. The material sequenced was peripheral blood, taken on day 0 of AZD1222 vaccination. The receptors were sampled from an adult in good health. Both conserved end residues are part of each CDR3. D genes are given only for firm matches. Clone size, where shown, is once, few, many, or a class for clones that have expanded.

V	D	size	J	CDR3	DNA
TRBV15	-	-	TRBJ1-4	CATSRAGETNEKLFF	TGTGCCACCAGCAGAGCGGGGGAGACAAATGAAAAACTGTTTTTT
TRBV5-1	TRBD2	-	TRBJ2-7	CASRREGPYEQYF	TGCGCCAGCAGGAGGGAGGGCCCCTACGAGCAGTACTTC
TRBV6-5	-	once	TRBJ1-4	CASRTGAVEKLFF	TGTGCCAGCAGAACCGGGGCGGTTGAAAAACTGTTTTTT
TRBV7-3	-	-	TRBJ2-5	CASSWAPAQGTQYF	TGTGCCAGCAGCTGGGCCCCAGCTCAAGGGACCCAGTACTTC
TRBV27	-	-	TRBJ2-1	CASSLSAGAGNEQFF	TGTGCCAGCAGTTTATCAGCTGGGGCAGGCAATGAGCAGTTCTTC
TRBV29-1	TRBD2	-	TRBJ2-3	CSVEASGRTDTQYF	TGCAGCGTTGAGGCTAGCGGGAGGACAGATACGCAGTATTTT
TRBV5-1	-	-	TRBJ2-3	CASSLEGGRDTQYF	TGCGCCAGCAGCTTGGAGGGGGGTAGAGATACGCAGTATTTT
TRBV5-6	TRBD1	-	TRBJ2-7	CASSWREDRVNSYEQYF	TGTGCCAGCAGCTGGAGGGAGGACAGGGTAAATTCCTACGAGCAGTACTTC
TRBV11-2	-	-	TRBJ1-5	CASSLEGGQPQHF	TGTGCCAGCAGCTTAGAGGGGGGTCAGCCCCAGCATTTT
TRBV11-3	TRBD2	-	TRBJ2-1	CASSLVGSGNEQFF	TGTGCCAGCAGCTTAGTAGGTAGCGGGAATGAGCAGTTCTTC
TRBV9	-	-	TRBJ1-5	CASSAGVGDQPQHF	TGTGCCAGCAGCGCAGGGGTCGGGGACCAGCCCCAGCATTTT
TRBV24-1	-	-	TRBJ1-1	CATARSGSNTEAFF	TGTGCCACCGCCAGGAGCGGCTCGAACACTGAAGCTTTCTTT
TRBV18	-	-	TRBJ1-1	CASSPRDGVNTEAFF	TGTGCCAGCTCACCTCGGGACGGAGTGAACACTGAAGCTTTCTTT
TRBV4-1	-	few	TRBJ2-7	CASSQGGAGGSYEQYF	TGCGCCAGCAGCCAAGGCGGTGCTGGGGGGTCCTACGAGCAGTACTTC
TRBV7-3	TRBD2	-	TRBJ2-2	CASSPSGTSGGRGFTGELFF	TGTGCCAGCAGCCCATCCGGGACTAGCGGGGGGCGGGGGTTCACCGGGGAGCTGTTTTTT
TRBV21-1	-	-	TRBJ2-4	CASSNDKPRAAKNIQYF	TGTGCCAGCAGCAATGACAAACCGAGGGCGGCCAAAAACATTCAGTACTTC
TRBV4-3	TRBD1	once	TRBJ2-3	CASSLVPGQGTDTQYF	TGCGCCAGCAGCCTTGTCCCGGGACAGGGAACAGATACGCAGTATTTT
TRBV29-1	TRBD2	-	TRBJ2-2	CSVPTSGGELFF	TGCAGCGTTCCGACTAGCGGCGGGGAGCTGTTTTTT